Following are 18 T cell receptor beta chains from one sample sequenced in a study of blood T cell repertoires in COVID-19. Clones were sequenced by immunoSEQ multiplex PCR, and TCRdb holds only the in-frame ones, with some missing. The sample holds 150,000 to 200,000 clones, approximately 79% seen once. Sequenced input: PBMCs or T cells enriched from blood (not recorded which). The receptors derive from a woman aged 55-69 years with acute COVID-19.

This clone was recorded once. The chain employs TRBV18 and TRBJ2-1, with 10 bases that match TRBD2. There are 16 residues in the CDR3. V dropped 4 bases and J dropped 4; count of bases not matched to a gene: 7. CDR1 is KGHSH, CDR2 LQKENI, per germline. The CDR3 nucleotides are TGTGCCAGCTCACAACTAGCTAGCGGGGGATACAATGAGCAGTTCTTC. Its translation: CASSQLASGGYNEQFF.

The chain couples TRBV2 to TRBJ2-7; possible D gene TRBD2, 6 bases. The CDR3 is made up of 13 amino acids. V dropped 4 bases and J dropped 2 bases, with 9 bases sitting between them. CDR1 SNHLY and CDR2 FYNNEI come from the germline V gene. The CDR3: CASSGGAPYEQYF. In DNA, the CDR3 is TGTGCCAGCAGTGGCGGGGCCCCCTACGAGCAGTACTTC.

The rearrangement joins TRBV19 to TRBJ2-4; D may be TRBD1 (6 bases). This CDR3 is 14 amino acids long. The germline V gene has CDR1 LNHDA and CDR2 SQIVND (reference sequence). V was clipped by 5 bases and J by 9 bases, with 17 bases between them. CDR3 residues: CASSPRTAIPIQYF. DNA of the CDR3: TGTGCCAGTAGTCCCCGGACAGCAATCCCCATTCAGTACTTC.

The CDR3 bases are TGCAGTGCTAGGGCCACTGAAGCTTTCTTT. Protein sequence: CSARATEAFF. The chain has TRBV20-1 and TRBJ1-1; D unresolved. The germline V and J ends were trimmed by 3 bases and 4 bases, with 3 bases remaining between them. This CDR3 spans 10 amino acids. Germline CDR1 DFQATT, CDR2 SNEGSKA (reference sequence).

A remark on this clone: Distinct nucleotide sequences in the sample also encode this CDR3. Here the CDR3 DNA reads TGCGCCAGCAGCCAAGGGCAGGGAAACACAGATACGCAGTATTTT. It translates to CASSQGQGNTDTQYF. This chain links TRBV4-3 with TRBJ2-3; weak D call: TRBD1 (5 bases). Looked up from germline, CDR1 is LGHNA and CDR2 is YSLEER. V gave up 1 base and J gave up 2 bases, with 10 bases separating them. The CDR3 totals 15 residues.

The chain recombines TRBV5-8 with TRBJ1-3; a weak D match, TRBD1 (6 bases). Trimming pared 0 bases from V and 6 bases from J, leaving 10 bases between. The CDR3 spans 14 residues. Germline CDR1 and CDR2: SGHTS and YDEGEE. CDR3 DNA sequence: TGTGCCAGCAGCTTGGGAGGGGGTGAAAACACCATATATTTT. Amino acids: CASSLGGGENTIYF. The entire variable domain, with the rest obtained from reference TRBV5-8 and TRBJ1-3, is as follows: EAGVTQSPTHLIKTRGQQATLRCSPISGHTSVYWYQQALGLGLQFLLWYDEGEERNRGNFPPRFSGRQFPNYSSELNVNALELEDSALYLCASSLGGGENTIYFGEGSWLTVV.

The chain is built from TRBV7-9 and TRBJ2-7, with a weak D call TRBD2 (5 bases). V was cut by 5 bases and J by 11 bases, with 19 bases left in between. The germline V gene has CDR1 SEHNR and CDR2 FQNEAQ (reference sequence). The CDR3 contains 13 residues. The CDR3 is CASSPNVGRGKYF. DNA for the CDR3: TGTGCCAGCAGCCCCAACGTCGGCCGAGGGAAGTACTTC.

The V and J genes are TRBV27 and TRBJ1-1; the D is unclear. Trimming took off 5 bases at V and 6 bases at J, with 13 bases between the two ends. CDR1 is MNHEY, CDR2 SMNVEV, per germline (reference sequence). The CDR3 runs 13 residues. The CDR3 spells CASSPRAFPEAFF. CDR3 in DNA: TGTGCCAGCAGTCCGAGGGCCTTCCCTGAAGCTTTCTTT.

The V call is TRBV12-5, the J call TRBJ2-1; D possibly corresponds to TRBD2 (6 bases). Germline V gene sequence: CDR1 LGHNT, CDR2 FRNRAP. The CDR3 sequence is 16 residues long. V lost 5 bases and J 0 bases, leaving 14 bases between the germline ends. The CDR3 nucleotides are TGTGCTAGTGGTGCCGGGACTCGCAGCTCCTACAATGAGCAGTTCTTC. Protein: CASGAGTRSSYNEQFF.

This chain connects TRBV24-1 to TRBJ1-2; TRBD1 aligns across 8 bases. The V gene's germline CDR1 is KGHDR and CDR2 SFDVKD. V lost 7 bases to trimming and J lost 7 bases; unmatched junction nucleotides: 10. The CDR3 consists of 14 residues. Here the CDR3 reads CATRGRGQGGGYTF. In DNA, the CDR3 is TGTGCCACCAGGGGTAGAGGACAGGGAGGTGGCTACACCTTC.

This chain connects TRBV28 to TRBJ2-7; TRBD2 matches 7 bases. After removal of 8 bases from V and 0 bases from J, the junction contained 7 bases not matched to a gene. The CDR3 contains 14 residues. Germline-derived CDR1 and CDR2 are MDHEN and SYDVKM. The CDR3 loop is CASFSAGRSYEQYV. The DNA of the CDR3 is TGTGCCAGCTTTTCAGCGGGACGCTCCTACGAGCAGTACGTC.

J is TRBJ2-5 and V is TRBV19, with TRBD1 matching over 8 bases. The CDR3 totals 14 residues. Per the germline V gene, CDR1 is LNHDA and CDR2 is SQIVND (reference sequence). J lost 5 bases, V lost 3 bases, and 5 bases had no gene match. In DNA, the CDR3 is TGTGCCAGTAGTATCCGCAGGGGGCTCGAGACCCAGTACTTC. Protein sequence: CASSIRRGLETQYF. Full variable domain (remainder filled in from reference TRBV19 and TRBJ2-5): DGGITQSPKYLFRKEGQNVTLSCEQNLNHDAMYWYRQDPGQGLRLIYYSQIVNDFQKGDIAEGYSVSREKKESFPLTVTSAQKNPTAFYLCASSIRRGLETQYFGPGTRLLVL.

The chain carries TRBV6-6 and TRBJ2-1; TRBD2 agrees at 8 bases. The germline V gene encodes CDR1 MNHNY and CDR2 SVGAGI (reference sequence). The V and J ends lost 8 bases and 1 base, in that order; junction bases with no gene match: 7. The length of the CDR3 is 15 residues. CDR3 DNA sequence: TGTGCCAGCGCTAAACTAGCGGTTTCCTACAATGAGCAGTTCTTC. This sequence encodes CASAKLAVSYNEQFF.

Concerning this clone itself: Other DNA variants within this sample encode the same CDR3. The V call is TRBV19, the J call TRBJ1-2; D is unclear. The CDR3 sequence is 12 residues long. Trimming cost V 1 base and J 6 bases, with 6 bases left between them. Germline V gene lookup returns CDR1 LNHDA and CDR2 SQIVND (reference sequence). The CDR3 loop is CASSIGGNGYTF. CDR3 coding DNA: TGTGCCAGTAGTATAGGAGGGAATGGCTACACCTTC.

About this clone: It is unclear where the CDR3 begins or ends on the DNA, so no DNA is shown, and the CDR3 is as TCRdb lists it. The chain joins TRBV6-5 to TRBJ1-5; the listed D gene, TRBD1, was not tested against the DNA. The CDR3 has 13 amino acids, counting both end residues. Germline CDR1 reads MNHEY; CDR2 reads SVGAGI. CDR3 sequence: CASSTSTGQPQHF.

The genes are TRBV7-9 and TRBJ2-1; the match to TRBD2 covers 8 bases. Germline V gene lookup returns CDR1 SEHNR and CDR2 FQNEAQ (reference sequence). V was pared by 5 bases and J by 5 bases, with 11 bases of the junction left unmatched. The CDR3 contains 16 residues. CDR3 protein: CASSPPYQRGNNEQFF. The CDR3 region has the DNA TGTGCCAGCAGCCCGCCTTACCAGCGGGGGAACAATGAGCAGTTCTTC.

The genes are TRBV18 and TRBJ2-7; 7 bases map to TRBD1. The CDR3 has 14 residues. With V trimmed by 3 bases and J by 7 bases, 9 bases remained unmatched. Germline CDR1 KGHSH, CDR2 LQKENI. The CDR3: CASSPRTGAWEQYV. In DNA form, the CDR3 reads TGTGCCAGCTCACCGCGGACAGGAGCTTGGGAGCAGTACGTC.

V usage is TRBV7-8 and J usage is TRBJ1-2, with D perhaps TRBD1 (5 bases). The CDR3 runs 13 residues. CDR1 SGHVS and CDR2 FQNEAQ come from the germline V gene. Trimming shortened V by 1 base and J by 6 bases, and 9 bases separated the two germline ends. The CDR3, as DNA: TGTGCCAGCAGCTTAGAGGGGCGTCATGGCTACACCTTC. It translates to CASSLEGRHGYTF.